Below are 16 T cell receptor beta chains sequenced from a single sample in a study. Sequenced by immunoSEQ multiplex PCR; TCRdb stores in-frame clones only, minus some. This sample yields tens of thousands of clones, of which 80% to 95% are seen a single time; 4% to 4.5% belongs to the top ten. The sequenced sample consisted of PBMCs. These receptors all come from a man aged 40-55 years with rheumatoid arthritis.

The chain's CDR3 is CAWSVGVGTGADTQYF. The CDR3 DNA follows: TGTGCCTGGAGTGTGGGGGTAGGGACAGGGGCAGATACGCAGTATTTT. This rearrangement joins TRBV30 to TRBJ2-3, with TRBD1 matching 10 bases. V was clipped by 0 bases and J by 4 bases; unmatched bases: 7. Germline V CDR1 and CDR2: GTSNPN, SVGIG (reference sequence). The CDR3 loop spans 16 amino acids. The entire variable domain, with the rest obtained from reference TRBV30 and TRBJ2-3, is as follows: SQTIHQWPATLVQPVGSPLSLECTVEGTSNPNLYWYRQAAGRGLQLLFYSVGIGQISSEVPQNLSASRPQDRQFILSSKKLLLSDSGFYLCAWSVGVGTGADTQYFGPGTRLTVL.

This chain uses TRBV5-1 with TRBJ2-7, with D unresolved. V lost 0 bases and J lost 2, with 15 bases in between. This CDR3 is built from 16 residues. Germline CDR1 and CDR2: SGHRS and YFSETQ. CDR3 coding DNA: TGCGCCAGCAGCTTGGACCCGCGGCCTGCGGCCTACGAGCAGTACTTC. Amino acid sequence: CASSLDPRPAAYEQYF.

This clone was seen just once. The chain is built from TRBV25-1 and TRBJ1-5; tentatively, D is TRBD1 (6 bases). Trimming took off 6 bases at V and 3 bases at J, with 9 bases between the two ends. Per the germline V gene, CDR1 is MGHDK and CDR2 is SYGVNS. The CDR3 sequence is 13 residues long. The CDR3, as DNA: TGTGCCAGCAGCAGGGGTACCAATCAGCCCCAGCATTTT. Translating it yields CASSRGTNQPQHF.

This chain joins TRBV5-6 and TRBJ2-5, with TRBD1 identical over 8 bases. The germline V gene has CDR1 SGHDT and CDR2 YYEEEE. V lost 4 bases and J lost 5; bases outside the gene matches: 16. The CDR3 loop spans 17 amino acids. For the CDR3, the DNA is TGTGCCAGCAGCACGGCTTTCCCCAGGGGGCCAGGCGAGACCCAGTACTTC. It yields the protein CASSTAFPRGPGETQYF.

In DNA, the CDR3 is TGTGCCAGCAGCCAATTCATAAGCTATGGCTACACCTTC. It yields the protein CASSQFISYGYTF. The V call is TRBV14, the J call TRBJ1-2; D remains ambiguous. Germline CDR1 reads SGHDN; CDR2 reads FVKESK. V gave up 2 bases and J gave up 4 bases, with 8 bases separating them. The CDR3 is made up of 13 amino acids.

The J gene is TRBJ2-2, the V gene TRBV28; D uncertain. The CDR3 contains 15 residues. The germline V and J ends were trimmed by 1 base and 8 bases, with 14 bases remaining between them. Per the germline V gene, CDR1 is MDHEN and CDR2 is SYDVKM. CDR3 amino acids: CASSLLSLRGGELFF. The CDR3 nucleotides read TGTGCCAGCAGTTTATTATCCTTGAGAGGAGGGGAGCTGTTTTTT. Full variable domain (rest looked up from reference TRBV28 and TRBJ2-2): DVKVTQSSRYLVKRTGEKVFLECVQDMDHENMFWYRQDPGLGLRLIYFSYDVKMKEKGDIPEGYSVSREKKERFSLILESASTNQTSMYLCASSLLSLRGGELFFGEGSRLTVL.

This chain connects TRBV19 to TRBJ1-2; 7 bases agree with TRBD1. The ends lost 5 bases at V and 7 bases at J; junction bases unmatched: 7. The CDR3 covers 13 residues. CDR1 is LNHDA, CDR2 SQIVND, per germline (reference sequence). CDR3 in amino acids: CASSSGQVIGYTF. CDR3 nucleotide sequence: TGTGCCAGTAGTTCCGGACAGGTCATTGGCTACACCTTC.

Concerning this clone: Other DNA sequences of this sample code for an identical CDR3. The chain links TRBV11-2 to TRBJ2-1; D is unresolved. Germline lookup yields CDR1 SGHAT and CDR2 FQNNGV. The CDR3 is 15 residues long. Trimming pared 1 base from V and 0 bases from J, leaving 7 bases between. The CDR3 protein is CASSLGQSSYNEQFF. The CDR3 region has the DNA TGTGCCAGCAGCTTAGGTCAGAGCTCCTACAATGAGCAGTTCTTC. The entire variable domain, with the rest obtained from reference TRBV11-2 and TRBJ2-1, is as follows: EAGVAQSPRYKIIEKRQSVAFWCNPISGHATLYWYQQILGQGPKLLIQFQNNGVVDDSQLPKDRFSAERLKGVDSTLKIQPAKLEDSAVYLCASSLGQSSYNEQFFGPGTRLTVL.

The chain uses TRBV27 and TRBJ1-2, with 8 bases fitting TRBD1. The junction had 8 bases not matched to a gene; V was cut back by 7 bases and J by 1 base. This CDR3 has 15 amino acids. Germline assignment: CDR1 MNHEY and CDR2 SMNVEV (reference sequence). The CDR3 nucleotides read TGTGCCAGCAACGGAGGACAGGGCCGTAACTATGGCTACACCTTC. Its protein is CASNGGQGRNYGYTF.

The CDR3 DNA follows: TGTGCCAGCAGTTTATCCTCCACGACTAGGGGAAAAGAGACCCAGTACTTC. This codes for CASSLSSTTRGKETQYF. The gene calls are TRBV27 and TRBJ2-5; a possible D gene is TRBD2 (6 bases). This CDR3 has 17 residues. Germline CDR1 MNHEY, CDR2 SMNVEV (reference sequence). V gave up 0 bases and J gave up 3 bases, with 17 bases separating them.

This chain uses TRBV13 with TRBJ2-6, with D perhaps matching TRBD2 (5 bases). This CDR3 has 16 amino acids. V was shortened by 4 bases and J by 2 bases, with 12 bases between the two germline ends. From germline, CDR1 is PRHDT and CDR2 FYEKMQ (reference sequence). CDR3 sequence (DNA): TGTGCCAGCAGCTATACGAGGGTTACTGGGGCCAACGTCCTGACTTTC. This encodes CASSYTRVTGANVLTF.

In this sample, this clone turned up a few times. The CDR3, as DNA: TGTGCCAGCTCACGGAACAGGGGCGAACAGCCCCAGCATTTT. Translation gives CASSRNRGEQPQHF. The V gene is TRBV18, the J gene TRBJ1-5; TRBD1 matches at 7 bases. After removal of 4 bases from V and 7 bases from J, the junction contained 7 bases not matched to a gene. Germline assignment: CDR1 KGHSH and CDR2 LQKENI. This CDR3 is 14 amino acids long.

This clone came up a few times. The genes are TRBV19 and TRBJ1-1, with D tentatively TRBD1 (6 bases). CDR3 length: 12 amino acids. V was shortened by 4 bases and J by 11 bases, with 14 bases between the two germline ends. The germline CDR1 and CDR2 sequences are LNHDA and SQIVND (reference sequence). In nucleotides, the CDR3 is TGTGCCAGTAGTAAATTAGGACAGCGGGCTTTCTTT. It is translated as CASSKLGQRAFF.

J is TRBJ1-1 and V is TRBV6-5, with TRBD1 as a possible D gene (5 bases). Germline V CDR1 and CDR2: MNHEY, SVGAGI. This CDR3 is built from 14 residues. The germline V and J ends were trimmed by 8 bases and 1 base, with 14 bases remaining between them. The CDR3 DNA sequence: TGTGCCAGCTCCCTGGGGGAAAGGAACACTGAAGCTTTCTTT. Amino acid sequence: CASSLGERNTEAFF.

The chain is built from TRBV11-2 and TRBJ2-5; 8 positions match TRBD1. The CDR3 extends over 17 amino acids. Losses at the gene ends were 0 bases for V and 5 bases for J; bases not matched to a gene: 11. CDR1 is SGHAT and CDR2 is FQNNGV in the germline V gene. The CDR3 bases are TGTGCCAGCAGCTTAGATCTGGAGACAGGGGAAGGCGAGACCCAGTACTTC. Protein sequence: CASSLDLETGEGETQYF.

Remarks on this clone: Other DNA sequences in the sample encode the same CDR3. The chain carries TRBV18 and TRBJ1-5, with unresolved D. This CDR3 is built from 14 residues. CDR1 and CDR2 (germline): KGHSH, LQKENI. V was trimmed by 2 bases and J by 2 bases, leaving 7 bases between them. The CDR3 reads CASSPGQGNQPQHF. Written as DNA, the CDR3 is TGTGCCAGCTCACCAGGCCAGGGCAATCAGCCCCAGCATTTT.